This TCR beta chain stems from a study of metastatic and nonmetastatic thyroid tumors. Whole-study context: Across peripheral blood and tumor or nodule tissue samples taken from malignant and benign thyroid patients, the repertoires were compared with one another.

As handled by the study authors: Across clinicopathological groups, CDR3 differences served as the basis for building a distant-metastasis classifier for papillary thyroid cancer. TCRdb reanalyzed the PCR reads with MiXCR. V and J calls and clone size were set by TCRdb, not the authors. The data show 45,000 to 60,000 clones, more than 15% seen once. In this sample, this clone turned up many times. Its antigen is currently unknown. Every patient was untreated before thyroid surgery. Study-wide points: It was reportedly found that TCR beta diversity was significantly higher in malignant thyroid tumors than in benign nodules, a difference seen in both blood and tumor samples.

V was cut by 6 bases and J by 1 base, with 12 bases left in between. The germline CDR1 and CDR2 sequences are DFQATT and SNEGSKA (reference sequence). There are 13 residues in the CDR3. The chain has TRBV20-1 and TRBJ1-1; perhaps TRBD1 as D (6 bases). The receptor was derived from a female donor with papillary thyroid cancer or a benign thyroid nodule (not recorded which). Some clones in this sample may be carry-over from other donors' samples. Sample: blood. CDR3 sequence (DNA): TGCAGTGCGGGGCGACAGGCGAACACTGAAGCTTTCTTT. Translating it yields CSAGRQANTEAFF.